The entry that follows covers one T cell receptor (beta chain) sequence. What it binds is unknown. The data derive from a study of neoadjuvant anti-PD-1 for oral cavity cancer. In the study overall: Patients mostly received three to four biweekly nivolumab doses at 3 mg/kg before surgery.

Study findings and constraints: After neoadjuvant nivolumab, PBMC T cell clonality was significantly higher in non-responders than responders.

TCRdb's copy holds only in-frame clones and misses some; the assay was immunoSEQ multiplex PCR. The sample includes 7,000 or so clones, about 79% of them seen just once. Trimming shortened V by 0 bases and J by 2 bases, and 4 bases separated the two germline ends. From germline, CDR1 is SSHAT and CDR2 FNYEAQ (reference sequence). CDR3 length equals 14 residues. The source of this sequence is a person aged 40 to 85 with oral cavity squamous cell carcinoma. The chain carries TRBV7-7 and TRBJ2-2; no definite D call. The specimen was PBMCs, collected before nivolumab (anti-PD-1) treatment. CDR3 in amino acids: CASSLASNTGELFF. CDR3 DNA: TGTGCCAGCAGCTTAGCATCAAACACCGGGGAGCTGTTTTTT.